These T cell receptor beta chains were read from a single sample in a study of cytomegalovirus exposure and HLA in healthy donors. The table came from immunoSEQ multiplex PCR; TCRdb's copy has only in-frame clones and leaves some out. The sample has more than 150,000 clones; 75% to 90% are singletons. Sequencing was carried out using PBMCs. The origin of the receptors is a man aged 40-49 years in good health and CMV-seropositive. The CDR3 runs from the conserved cysteine through the conserved F or W. A D gene is named only where the DNA matches it firmly. Rows give clone size only sometimes, using once, few, many, or a class for an expanded clone.

j_call | v_call | d_call | clone_size | cdr3_nt | cdr3_aa
TRBJ2-3 | TRBV28 | TRBD2 | NA | TGTGCCAGCAGTTCTACTAGCGGGGGTCGACAGGGGGATACGCAGTATTTT | CASSSTSGGRQGDTQYF
TRBJ2-1 | TRBV25-1 | TRBD2 | NA | TGTGCCAGCAGTAGAGAGCGGGGGGGCCGGGACGAGCAGTTCTTC | CASSRERGGRDEQFF
TRBJ1-3 | TRBV2 | NA | NA | TGTGCCAGCAGTGGGCTGGCATCCTCGCCCGGAAACACCATATATTTT | CASSGLASSPGNTIYF
TRBJ2-4 | TRBV7-8 | NA | NA | TGTGCCAGCAGCTTAGCACCCCCCCCCGGTTCAGCCAAAAACATTCAGTACTTC | CASSLAPPPGSAKNIQYF
TRBJ2-7 | TRBV15 | TRBD2 | NA | TGTGCCACCAGCAGAGATAGGGGACTAGCGGGGTCAACCTACGAGCAGTACTTC | CATSRDRGLAGSTYEQYF
TRBJ2-3 | TRBV29-1 | NA | NA | TGCAGCGCCCGGACAGGCACAGATACGCAGTATTTT | CSARTGTDTQYF
TRBJ2-3 | TRBV29-1 | TRBD1 | NA | TGCAGCGTGCTTCCCAAATCGACAGGGGGCGAGCATACGCAGTATTTT | CSVLPKSTGGEHTQYF
TRBJ2-7 | TRBV6-5 | TRBD1 | few | TGTGCCAGCAGTTACTCGCCAGGGGGCATCTACGAGCAGTACTTC | CASSYSPGGIYEQYF
TRBJ2-4 | TRBV7-3 | NA | few | TGTGCCAGCAGCTTAAGCGGGGCACCAAACATTCAGTACTTC | CASSLSGAPNIQYF
TRBJ2-7 | TRBV10-2 | NA | NA | TGCGCCAGCAGTGAAGGAGGCGAGCAGTACTTC | CASSEGGEQYF
TRBJ2-7 | TRBV6-1 | NA | NA | TGTGCCAGCAGTGATGTACAGGACTACGAGCAGTACTTC | CASSDVQDYEQYF